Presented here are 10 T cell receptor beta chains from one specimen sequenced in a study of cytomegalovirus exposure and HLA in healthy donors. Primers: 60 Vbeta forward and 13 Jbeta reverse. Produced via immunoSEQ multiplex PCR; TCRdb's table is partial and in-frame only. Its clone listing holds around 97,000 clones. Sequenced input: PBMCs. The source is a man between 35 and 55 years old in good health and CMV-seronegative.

CDR3 amino acids: CASSPRGQGEAGANVLTF. The CDR3 coding sequence is TGTGCCAGCTCACCACGGGGACAGGGCGAGGCTGGGGCCAACGTCCTGACTTTC. The rearrangement uses TRBV18 and TRBJ2-6, with TRBD1 identical over 9 bases. The germline V gene has CDR1 KGHSH and CDR2 LQKENI. J gave up 2 bases and V 1 base, and 6 bases lay outside the gene matches. The CDR3 loop spans 18 amino acids.

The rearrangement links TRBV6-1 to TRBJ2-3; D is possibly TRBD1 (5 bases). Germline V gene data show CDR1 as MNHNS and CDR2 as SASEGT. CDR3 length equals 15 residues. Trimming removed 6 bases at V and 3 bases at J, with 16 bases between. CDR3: CASRPGHIGTDTQYF. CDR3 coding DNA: TGTGCCAGCAGGCCCGGACACATAGGAACAGATACGCAGTATTTT.

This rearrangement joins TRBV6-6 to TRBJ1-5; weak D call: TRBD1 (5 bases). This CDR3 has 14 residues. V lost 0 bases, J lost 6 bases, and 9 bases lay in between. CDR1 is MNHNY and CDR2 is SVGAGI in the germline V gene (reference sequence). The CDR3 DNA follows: TGTGCCAGCAGTTACTCAGGGGAGGGTCAGCCCCAGCATTTT. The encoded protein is CASSYSGEGQPQHF.

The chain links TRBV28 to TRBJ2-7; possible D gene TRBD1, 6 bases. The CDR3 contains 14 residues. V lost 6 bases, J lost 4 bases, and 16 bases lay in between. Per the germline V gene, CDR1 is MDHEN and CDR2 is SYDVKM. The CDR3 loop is CASRQGSLTYEQYF. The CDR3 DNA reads TGTGCCAGCAGACAGGGATCCCTTACTTACGAGCAGTACTTC.

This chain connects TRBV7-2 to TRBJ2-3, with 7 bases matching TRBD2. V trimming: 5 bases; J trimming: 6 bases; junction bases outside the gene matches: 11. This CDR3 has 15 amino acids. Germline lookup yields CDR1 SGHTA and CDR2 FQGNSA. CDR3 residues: CASSPSREASDTQYF. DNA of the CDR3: TGTGCCAGCAGCCCCTCCCGGGAGGCATCGGATACGCAGTATTTT.

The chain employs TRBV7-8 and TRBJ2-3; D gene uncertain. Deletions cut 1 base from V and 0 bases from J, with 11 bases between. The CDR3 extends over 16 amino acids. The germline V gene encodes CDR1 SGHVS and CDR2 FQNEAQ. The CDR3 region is CASSLEPITSTDTQYF. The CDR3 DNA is TGTGCCAGCAGCTTAGAGCCCATAACTAGCACAGATACGCAGTATTTT. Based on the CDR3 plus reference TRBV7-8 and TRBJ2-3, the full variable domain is GAGVSQSPRYKVAKRGQDVALRCDPISGHVSLFWYQQALGQGPEFLTYFQNEAQLDKSGLPSDRFFAERPEGSVSTLKIQRTQQEDSAVYLCASSLEPITSTDTQYFGPGTRLTVL.

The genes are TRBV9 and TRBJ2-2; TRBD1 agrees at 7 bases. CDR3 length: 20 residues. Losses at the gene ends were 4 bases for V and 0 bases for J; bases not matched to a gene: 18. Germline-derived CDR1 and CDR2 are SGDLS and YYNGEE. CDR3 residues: CASSPLERDRLTPNTGELFF. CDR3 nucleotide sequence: TGTGCCAGCAGCCCCTTGGAACGGGACAGACTGACCCCGAACACCGGGGAGCTGTTTTTT.

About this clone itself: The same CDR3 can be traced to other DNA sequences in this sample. The CDR3 here is CASSLGGLPSYEQYF. The CDR3 DNA follows: TGCGCCAGCAGCTTGGGCGGGTTACCCTCCTACGAGCAGTACTTC. This chain uses TRBV5-1 with TRBJ2-7, with D tentatively TRBD2 (5 bases). The CDR3 covers 15 residues. V shed 0 bases and J shed 0 bases, with 10 bases lying between them. Germline V gene data show CDR1 as SGHRS and CDR2 as YFSETQ.

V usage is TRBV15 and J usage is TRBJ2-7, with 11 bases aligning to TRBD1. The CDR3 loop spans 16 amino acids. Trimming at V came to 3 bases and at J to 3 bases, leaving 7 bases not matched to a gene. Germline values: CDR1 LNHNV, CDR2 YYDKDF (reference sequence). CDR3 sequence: CATSRPTGTGGYEQYF. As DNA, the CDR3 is TGTGCCACCAGCAGGCCGACCGGGACAGGGGGCTACGAGCAGTACTTC. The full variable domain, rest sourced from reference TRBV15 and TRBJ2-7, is DAMVIQNPRYQVTQFGKPVTLSCSQTLNHNVMYWYQQKSSQAPKLLFHYYDKDFNNEADTPDNFQSRRPNTSFCFLDIRSPGLGDTAMYLCATSRPTGTGGYEQYFGPGTRLTVT.

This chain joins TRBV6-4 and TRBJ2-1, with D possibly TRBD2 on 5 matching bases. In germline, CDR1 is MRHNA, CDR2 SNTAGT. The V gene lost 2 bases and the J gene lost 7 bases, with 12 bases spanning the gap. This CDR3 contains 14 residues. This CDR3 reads CASSDGGAENEQFF. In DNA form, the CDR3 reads TGTGCCAGCAGTGACGGTGGAGCGGAAAATGAGCAGTTCTTC.